A single sample is the source of the 5 T cell receptor beta chains below, sequenced in a study of T cells in Graves' hyperthyroidism and ophthalmopathy. What was amplified from RNA transcripts were TCR beta CDR3 regions. First-round RT-PCR with HTBI primers amplified the TCR CDR3 region. One entry per CDR3 protein, called by TCRdb with MiXCR from the multiplex PCR reads. The repertoire holds hundreds of thousands of distinct CDR3 sequences, with about 15% as singletons. Sequencing was carried out using blood. The origin of the receptors is a woman in her thirties or forties with Graves' ophthalmopathy.

CDR3: CASSQETSGRSHEQYF. CDR3 DNA: TGTGCCAGCAGCCAAGAAACTAGCGGGAGAAGCCACGAGCAGTACTTC. This sequence joins TRBV4-2 and TRBJ2-7; 11 positions agree with TRBD2. With 0 bases clipped from V and 5 bases from J, the junction kept 6 bases outside the gene matches. Germline CDR1 and CDR2: LGHNA and YNFKEQ. CDR3 size: 16 residues.

This clonotype was seen only a few times. A read error may be the cause here, since a much bigger clone is one base away. The CDR3 loop is CASSLVSGANVLTF. CDR3 bases: TGTGCCAGCAGCTTGGTCTCTGGGGCCAACGTCCTGACTTTC. The genes are TRBV7-9 and TRBJ2-6; the D is unclear. The CDR3 runs to 14 residues. CDR1 is SEHNR and CDR2 is FQNEAQ in the germline V gene (reference sequence). The V end was cut by 3 bases, the J end by 0 bases, with 3 bases between.

This clonotype appeared many times. This chain links TRBV20-1 with TRBJ2-1; the match to TRBD2 covers 12 bases. Per germline, CDR1 DFQATT and CDR2 SNEGSKA (reference sequence). The trim removed 5 bases at V and 8 bases at J, leaving 7 bases unmatched. The CDR3 spans 14 residues. The CDR3, as DNA: TGCAGTGCTCACCTAGCGGGAGGGGTTCATGAGCAGTTCTTC. Translation: CSAHLAGGVHEQFF.

This clonotype occurred many times. Sequence at one end of the junction differs from germline and may be a read error. The J gene is TRBJ2-7, the V gene TRBV11-1; 8 bases align to TRBD1. The germline gives CDR1 SGHAT, CDR2 FQDESV (reference sequence). The CDR3 is 18 amino acids. The CDR3 sequence is CASSSQAKSGGPSYGQYF. Here the CDR3 DNA reads TGTGCCAGCAGCTCCCAAGCGAAGTCAGGGGGCCCTTCCTACGGGCAGTACTTC.

Ten or more counts support this clonotype. V and J are TRBV6-1 and TRBJ2-7, with 7 bases lining up with TRBD1. The V gene end was trimmed by 5 bases and the J gene end by 3 bases; junction bases not matched to a gene: 10. Germline CDR1 is MNHNS and CDR2 is SASEGT. The CDR3 consists of 15 residues. The CDR3 nucleotides are TGTGCCAGCAGTCCAAGACAGGGAATCAACTACGAGCAGTACTTC. Its translation: CASSPRQGINYEQYF.